This T cell receptor (beta chain) was retrieved from a study of Ad26.COV2.S vaccination and SARS-CoV-2 variants. Germline V CDR1 and CDR2: LNHNV, YYDKDF (reference sequence). CDR3 length equals 14 residues. V was trimmed by 3 bases and J by 4 bases, leaving 9 bases between them. The sample holds one count of this clone. Treatment defined: some 20 received Ad26.COV2.S at low or high dose, single or two shots; about 5 received placebo; per-sample allocation not given. Samples analyzed were those drawn on day 63 after the first vaccine or placebo injection. TCRdb's table, derived via immunoSEQ multiplex PCR, lists solely in-frame clones and lacks some. The table records roughly 350,000 clones, about nine tenths of them present only once.

The chain employs TRBV15 and TRBJ2-2; tentative D call: TRBD2 (5 bases). The sequencing here drew on peripheral blood, taken in a trial of Ad26.COV2.S vaccine versus placebo. The receptor was derived from a person between 18 and 65 years old who received the Ad26.COV2.S COVID-19 vaccine or a placebo. The CDR3 coding sequence is TGTGCCACCAGCAGTCCGAGGGTCACCGGGGAGCTGTTTTTT. This sequence encodes CATSSPRVTGELFF.